These 12 T cell receptor beta chains came from one sample sequenced in a study of T cell repertoires in cytomegalovirus infection. TCRdb analysed the reads with MiXCR anew, one entry per CDR3 protein. The data contain a few hundred thousand distinct CDR3 sequences, under 45% of them singletons. The antigens for these receptors are not known. The sample consisted of cultured PBMCs, taken from culture after CMV antigen stimulation. The origin of the receptors is a human donor in good health (CMV status not recorded). Some clones in this sample may be carry-over from other donors' samples.

This clonotype was counted only a few times. This chain connects TRBV6-2 or TRBV6-3 to TRBJ2-3; D is unclear. The CDR3 covers 15 residues. The V gene's germline CDR1 is MNHEY and CDR2 SVGEGT. Trimming cost V 2 bases and J 0 bases, with 9 bases left between them. The CDR3 reads CASSYRRGSTDTQYF. The CDR3 region has the DNA TGTGCCAGCAGTTACCGGAGAGGTAGCACAGATACGCAGTATTTT.

This chain links TRBV7-9 with TRBJ2-7, with D perhaps matching TRBD1 or TRBD2 (5 bases each). CDR1 is SEHNR and CDR2 is FQNEAQ in the germline V gene (reference sequence). The CDR3 is 14 amino acids. V dropped 5 bases and J dropped 3 bases, with 14 bases sitting between them. The CDR3 loop reads CASSGDRESYEQYF. The CDR3 DNA reads as TGTGCCAGCAGCGGGGACCGGGAAAGCTACGAGCAGTACTTC.

In this sample, this clonotype turned up a few times. The chain recombines TRBV6-1 with TRBJ2-5; the D gene could be TRBD1 or TRBD2 (5 bases each). Trimming pared 2 bases from V and 4 bases from J, leaving 11 bases between. Germline V gene lookup returns CDR1 MNHNS and CDR2 SASEGT. The CDR3 sequence is 14 residues long. The chain's CDR3 is CASSELLRGETQYF. The DNA for the CDR3 is TGTGCCAGCAGTGAACTTCTGAGGGGAGAGACCCAGTACTTC.

This clonotype was counted only a few times. The chain carries TRBV7-2 and TRBJ2-7, with 7 bases fitting TRBD2. The CDR3 is 16 residues long. The germline CDR1 and CDR2 sequences are SGHTA and FQGNSA. V lost 0 bases and J lost 5; bases outside the gene matches: 10. In nucleotides, the CDR3 is TGTGCCAGCAGCTTAGCCCCCCCGGGACTAAGTGACGAGCAGTACTTC. Translating it yields CASSLAPPGLSDEQYF.

The chain joins TRBV5-6 to TRBJ2-7; D is unresolved. V was clipped by 1 base and J by 0 bases, with 11 bases between them. CDR1 SGHDT and CDR2 YYEEEE come from the germline V gene. CDR3 length: 15 residues. CDR3 DNA: TGTGCCAGCAGCTTGATGGCAGCGAGCTCCTACGAGCAGTACTTC. It yields the protein CASSLMAASSYEQYF.

This chain uses TRBV19 with TRBJ1-6; D unresolved. Germline values: CDR1 LNHDA, CDR2 SQIVND (reference sequence). V shed 5 bases and J shed 7 bases, with 15 bases lying between them. The CDR3 consists of 15 residues. DNA of the CDR3: TGTGCCAGTAGTGCCCTGGACCGAGAAAATTCACCCCTCCACTTT. Protein sequence: CASSALDRENSPLHF.

CDR3 protein: CASRRNGESYEQYF. The CDR3 nucleotides are TGCGCCAGCAGAAGGAACGGGGAGTCCTACGAGCAGTACTTC. The chain has TRBV10-2 and TRBJ2-7; D is possibly TRBD2 (5 bases). The CDR3 consists of 14 residues. V lost 6 bases and J 1 base, leaving 13 bases between the germline ends. Germline V gene sequence: CDR1 WSHSY, CDR2 SAAADI.

The J gene is TRBJ1-6, the V gene TRBV20-1; 9 nucleotides agree with TRBD1. V lost 6 bases, J lost 1 base, and 7 bases stayed unmatched. The CDR3 is 16 residues long. The germline V gene encodes CDR1 DFQATT and CDR2 SNEGSKA (reference sequence). The CDR3 bases are TGCAGTGCCCCTGGGACAGGGACGTCCTATAATTCACCCCTCCACTTT. It yields the protein CSAPGTGTSYNSPLHF.

This chain uses TRBV7-9 with TRBJ2-7; 10 nucleotides agree with TRBD2. Trimming at V came to 5 bases and at J to 5 bases, leaving 6 bases not matched to a gene. The CDR3 consists of 14 residues. Germline V gene data show CDR1 as SEHNR and CDR2 as FQNEAQ (reference sequence). This chain's CDR3 is CASSRGLAEDEQYF. Here the CDR3 DNA reads TGTGCCAGCAGCCGCGGACTAGCGGAAGACGAGCAGTACTTC.

This clonotype was seen many times. The rearrangement joins TRBV7-2 to TRBJ1-6; D gene uncertain. CDR1 and CDR2 from the germline V gene are SGHTA and FQGNSA. The CDR3 runs 14 residues. Trimming shortened V by 5 bases and J by 5 bases, and 10 bases separated the two germline ends. Here the CDR3 reads CASSLTVNNSPLHF. The DNA of the CDR3 is TGTGCCAGCAGCCTCACGGTCAATAATTCACCCCTCCACTTT.

The chain uses TRBV20-1 and TRBJ2-2; 8 nucleotides line up with TRBD2. CDR1 DFQATT and CDR2 SNEGSKA come from the germline V gene (reference sequence). V shed 2 bases and J 4 bases; nucleotides not matched to a gene: 9. The CDR3 sequence is 16 residues long. In DNA form, the CDR3 reads TGCAGTGCTAGAATGGCGGGGGGTGGGCCCACCGGGGAGCTGTTTTTT. Translating gives CSARMAGGGPTGELFF.

This clonotype was counted only a few times. This sequence joins TRBV6-2 or TRBV6-3 and TRBJ2-1, with 8 bases matching TRBD2. The junction had 12 bases not matched to a gene; V was cut back by 5 bases and J by 3 bases. Germline V CDR1 and CDR2: MNHEY, SVGEGT. CDR3 length: 17 amino acids. The chain's CDR3 is CASSTRPGGEVYNEQFF. As DNA, the CDR3 is TGTGCCAGCAGTACCCGACCGGGGGGGGAGGTCTACAATGAGCAGTTCTTC.